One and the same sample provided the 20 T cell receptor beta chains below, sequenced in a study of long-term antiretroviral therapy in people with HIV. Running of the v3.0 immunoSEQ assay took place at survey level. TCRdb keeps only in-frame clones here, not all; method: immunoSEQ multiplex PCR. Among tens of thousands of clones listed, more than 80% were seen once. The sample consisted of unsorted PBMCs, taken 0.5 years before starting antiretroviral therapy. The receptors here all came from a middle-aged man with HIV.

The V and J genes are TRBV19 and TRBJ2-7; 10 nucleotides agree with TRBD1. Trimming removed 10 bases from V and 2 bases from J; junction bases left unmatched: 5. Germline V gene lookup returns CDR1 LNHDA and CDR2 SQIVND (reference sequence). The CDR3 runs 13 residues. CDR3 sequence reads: CATGGTGAYEQYF. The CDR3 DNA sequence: TGTGCCACTGGAGGGACAGGGGCCTACGAGCAGTACTTC. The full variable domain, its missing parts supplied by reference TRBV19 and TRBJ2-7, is DGGITQSPKYLFRKEGQNVTLSCEQNLNHDAMYWYRQDPGQGLRLIYYSQIVNDFQKGDIAEGYSVSREKKESFPLTVTSAQKNPTAFYLCATGGTGAYEQYFGPGTRLTVT.

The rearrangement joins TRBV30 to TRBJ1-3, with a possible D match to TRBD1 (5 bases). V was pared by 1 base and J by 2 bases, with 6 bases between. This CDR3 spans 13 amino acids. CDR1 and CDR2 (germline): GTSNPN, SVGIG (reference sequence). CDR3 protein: CAWSAGPGNTIYF. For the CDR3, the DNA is TGTGCCTGGAGTGCAGGGCCTGGAAACACCATATATTTT.

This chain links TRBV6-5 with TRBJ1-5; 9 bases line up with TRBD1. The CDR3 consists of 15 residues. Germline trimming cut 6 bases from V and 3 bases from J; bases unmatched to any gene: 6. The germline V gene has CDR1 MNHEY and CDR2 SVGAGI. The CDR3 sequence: CASSPGQGPNQPQHF. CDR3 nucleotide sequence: TGTGCCAGCAGCCCGGGACAGGGACCCAATCAGCCCCAGCATTTT.

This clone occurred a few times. The CDR3 reads CASSLAMKTYEQYF. DNA for the CDR3: TGTGCCAGCAGCTTAGCGATGAAAACCTACGAGCAGTACTTC. This chain joins TRBV7-9 and TRBJ2-7; D unclear. Per germline, CDR1 SEHNR and CDR2 FQNEAQ (reference sequence). V lost 0 bases and J lost 2, with 8 bases in between. This CDR3 region has 14 residues. Variable domain in full (rest from reference TRBV7-9 and TRBJ2-7): DTGVSQNPRHKITKRGQNVTFRCDPISEHNRLYWYRQTLGQGPEFLTYFQNEAQLEKSRLLSDRFSAERPKGSFSTLEIQRTEQGDSAMYLCASSLAMKTYEQYFGPGTRLTVT.

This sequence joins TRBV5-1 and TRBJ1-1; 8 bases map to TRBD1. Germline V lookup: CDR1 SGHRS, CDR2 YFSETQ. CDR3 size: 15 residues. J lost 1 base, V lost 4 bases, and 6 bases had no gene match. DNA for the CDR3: TGCGCCAGCAGCGGATCCGGGACAGGGAACACTGAAGCTTTCTTT. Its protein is CASSGSGTGNTEAFF.

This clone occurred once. CDR3 region: CASSQDPGQTYYNEQFF. The CDR3 DNA follows: TGCGCCAGCAGCCAAGATCCGGGACAGACTTATTACAATGAGCAGTTCTTC. V and J are TRBV4-1 and TRBJ2-1; 7 positions match TRBD1. Trimming removed 0 bases from V and 4 bases from J; junction bases left unmatched: 9. This CDR3 contains 17 residues. Germline loops: CDR1 MGHRA, CDR2 YSYEKL.

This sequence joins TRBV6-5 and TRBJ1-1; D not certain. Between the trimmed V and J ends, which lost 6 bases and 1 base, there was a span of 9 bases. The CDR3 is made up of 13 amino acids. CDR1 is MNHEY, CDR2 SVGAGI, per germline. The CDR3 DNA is TGTGCCAGCAGCCTACGACAGAACACTGAAGCTTTCTTT. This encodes CASSLRQNTEAFF.

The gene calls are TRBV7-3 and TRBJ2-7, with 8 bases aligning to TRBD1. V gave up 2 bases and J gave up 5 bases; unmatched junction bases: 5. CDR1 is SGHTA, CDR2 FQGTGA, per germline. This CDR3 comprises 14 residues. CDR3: CASSLDRGFHEQYF. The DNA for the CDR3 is TGTGCCAGCAGCTTAGACAGGGGATTCCACGAGCAGTACTTC.

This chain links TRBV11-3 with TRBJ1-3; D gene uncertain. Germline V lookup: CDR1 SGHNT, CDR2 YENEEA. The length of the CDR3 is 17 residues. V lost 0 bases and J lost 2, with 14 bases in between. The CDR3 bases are TGTGCCAGCAGCTTAGAATTAGCGCAGAGCCCTGGAAACACCATATATTTT. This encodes CASSLELAQSPGNTIYF.

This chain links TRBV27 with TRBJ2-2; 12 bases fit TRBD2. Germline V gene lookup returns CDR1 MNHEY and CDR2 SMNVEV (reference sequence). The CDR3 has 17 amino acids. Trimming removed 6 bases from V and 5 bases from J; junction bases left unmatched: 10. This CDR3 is CASSRLAGGPLTGELFF. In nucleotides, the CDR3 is TGTGCCAGCAGCCGTCTAGCGGGGGGGCCGTTGACCGGGGAGCTGTTTTTT.

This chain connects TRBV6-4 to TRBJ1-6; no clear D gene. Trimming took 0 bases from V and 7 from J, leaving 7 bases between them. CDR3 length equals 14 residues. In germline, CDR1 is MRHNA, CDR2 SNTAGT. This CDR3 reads CASSDSNGNSPLHF. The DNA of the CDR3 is TGTGCCAGCAGTGACTCGAACGGAAATTCACCCCTCCACTTT.

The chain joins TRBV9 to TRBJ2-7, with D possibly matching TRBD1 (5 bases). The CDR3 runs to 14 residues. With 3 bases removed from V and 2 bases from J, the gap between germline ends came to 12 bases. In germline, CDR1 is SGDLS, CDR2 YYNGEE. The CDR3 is CASSAGWGPYEQYF. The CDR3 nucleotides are TGTGCCAGCAGCGCTGGGTGGGGCCCCTACGAGCAGTACTTC.

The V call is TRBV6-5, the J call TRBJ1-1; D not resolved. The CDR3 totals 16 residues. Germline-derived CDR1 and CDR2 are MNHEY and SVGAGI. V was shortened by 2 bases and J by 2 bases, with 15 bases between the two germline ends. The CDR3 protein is CASSYDPEVVNTEAFF. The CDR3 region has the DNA TGTGCCAGCAGTTACGACCCGGAGGTAGTAAACACTGAAGCTTTCTTT.

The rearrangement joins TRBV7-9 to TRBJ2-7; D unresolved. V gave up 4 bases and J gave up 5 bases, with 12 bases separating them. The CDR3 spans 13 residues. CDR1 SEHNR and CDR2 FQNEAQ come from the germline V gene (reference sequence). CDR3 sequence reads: CASSSWKVHEQYF. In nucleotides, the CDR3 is TGTGCCAGCAGCTCCTGGAAAGTCCACGAGCAGTACTTC.

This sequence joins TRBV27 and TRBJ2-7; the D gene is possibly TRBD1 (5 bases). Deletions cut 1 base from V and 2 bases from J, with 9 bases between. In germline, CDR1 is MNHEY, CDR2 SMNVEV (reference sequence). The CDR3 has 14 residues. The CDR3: CASSLLGRAYEQYF. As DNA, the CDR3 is TGTGCCAGCAGTTTATTGGGCAGGGCCTACGAGCAGTACTTC.

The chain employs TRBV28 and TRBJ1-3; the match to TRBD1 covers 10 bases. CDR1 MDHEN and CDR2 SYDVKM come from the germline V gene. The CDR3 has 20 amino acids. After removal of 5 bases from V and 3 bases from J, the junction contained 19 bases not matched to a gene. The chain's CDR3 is CASSDLRGTGDKNHGNTIYF. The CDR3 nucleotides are TGTGCCAGCAGTGACCTACGGGGGACAGGGGACAAAAATCATGGAAACACCATATATTTT.

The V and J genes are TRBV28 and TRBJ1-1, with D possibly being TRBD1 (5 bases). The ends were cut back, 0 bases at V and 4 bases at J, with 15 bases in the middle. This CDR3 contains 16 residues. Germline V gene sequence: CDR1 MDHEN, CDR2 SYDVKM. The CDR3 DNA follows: TGTGCCAGCAGTTTATGGAGTGGGGCGTCCAGCACTGAAGCTTTCTTT. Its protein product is CASSLWSGASSTEAFF.

In DNA, the CDR3 is TGCGCCAGCAGCCCCCAGGGAGCGGGGGGGCCGCGTGAGACCCAGTACTTC. Its protein product is CASSPQGAGGPRETQYF. J is TRBJ2-5 and V is TRBV5-1, with 10 bases lining up with TRBD2. CDR1 SGHRS and CDR2 YFSETQ come from the germline V gene. The CDR3 sequence is 17 residues long. The junction had 14 bases not matched to a gene; V was cut back by 4 bases and J by 5 bases.

The CDR3 here is CASKGGMRNNEQFF. DNA of the CDR3: TGTGCCTCAAAAGGGGGCATGAGAAACAATGAGCAGTTCTTC. This sequence joins TRBV27 and TRBJ2-1, with 7 positions matching TRBD1. The germline gives CDR1 MNHEY, CDR2 SMNVEV (reference sequence). The CDR3 length is 14 residues. Germline trimming cut 11 bases from V and 5 bases from J; bases unmatched to any gene: 12.

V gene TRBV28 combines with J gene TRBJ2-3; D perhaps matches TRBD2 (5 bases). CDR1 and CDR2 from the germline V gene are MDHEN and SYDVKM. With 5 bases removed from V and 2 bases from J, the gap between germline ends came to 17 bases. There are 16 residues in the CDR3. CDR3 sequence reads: CASSKIARLITDTQYF. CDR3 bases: TGTGCCAGCAGTAAGATAGCGAGGCTTATCACAGATACGCAGTATTTT.